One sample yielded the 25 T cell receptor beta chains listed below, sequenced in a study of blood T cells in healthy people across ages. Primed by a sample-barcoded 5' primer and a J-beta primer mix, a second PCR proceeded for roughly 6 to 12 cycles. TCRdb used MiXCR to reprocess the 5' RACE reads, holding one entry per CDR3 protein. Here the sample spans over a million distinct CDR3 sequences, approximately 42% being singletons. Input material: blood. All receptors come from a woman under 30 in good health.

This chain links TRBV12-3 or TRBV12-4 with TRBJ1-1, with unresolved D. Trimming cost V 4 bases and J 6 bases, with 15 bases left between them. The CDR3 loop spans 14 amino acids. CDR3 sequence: CASSYGWSGPEAFF. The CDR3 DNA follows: TGTGCCAGCAGTTACGGGTGGAGTGGCCCTGAAGCTTTCTTT.

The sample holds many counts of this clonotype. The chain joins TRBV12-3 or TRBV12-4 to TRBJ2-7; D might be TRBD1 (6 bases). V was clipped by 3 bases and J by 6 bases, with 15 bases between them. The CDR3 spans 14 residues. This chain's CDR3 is CASSLTGPAGEQYF. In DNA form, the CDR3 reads TGTGCCAGCAGTTTGACAGGACCTGCCGGCGAGCAGTACTTC.

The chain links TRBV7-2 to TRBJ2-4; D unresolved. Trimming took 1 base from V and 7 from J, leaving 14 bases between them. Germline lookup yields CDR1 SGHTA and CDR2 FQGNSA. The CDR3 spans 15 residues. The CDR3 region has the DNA TGTGCCAGCAGCTTAGAAGGCGCCTTGGGGAACATTCAGTACTTC. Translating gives CASSLEGALGNIQYF. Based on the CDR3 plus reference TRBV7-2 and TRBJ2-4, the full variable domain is GAGVSQSPSNKVTEKGKDVELRCDPISGHTALYWYRQSLGQGLEFLIYFQGNSAPDKSGLPSDRFSAERTGGSVSTLTIQRTQQEDSAVYLCASSLEGALGNIQYFGAGTRLSVL.

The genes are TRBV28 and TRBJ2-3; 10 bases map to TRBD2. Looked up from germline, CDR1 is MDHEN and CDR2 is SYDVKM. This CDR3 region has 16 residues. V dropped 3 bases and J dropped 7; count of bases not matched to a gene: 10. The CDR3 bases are TGTGCCAGCAGTTTGAAGCTAGCGGGAGTGTTAAATACGCAGTATTTT. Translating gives CASSLKLAGVLNTQYF.

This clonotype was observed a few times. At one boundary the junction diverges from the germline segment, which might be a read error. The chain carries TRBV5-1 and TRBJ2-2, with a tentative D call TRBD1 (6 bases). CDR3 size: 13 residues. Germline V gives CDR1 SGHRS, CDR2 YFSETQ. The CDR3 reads CASRPQGTGELFF. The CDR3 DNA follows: TGTGCCAGCAGGCCCCAGGGGACCGGGGAGCTGTTTTTT. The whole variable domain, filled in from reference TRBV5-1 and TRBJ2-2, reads KAGVTQTPRYLIKTRGQQVTLSCSPISGHRSVSWYQQTPGQGLQFLFEYFSETQRNKGNFPGRFSGRQFSNSRSEMNVSTLELGDSALYLCASRPQGTGELFFGEGSRLTVL.

The CDR3 is CSARVLTSGRTGELFF. The CDR3 region has the DNA TGCAGTGCTAGAGTCCTGACTAGCGGGAGAACCGGGGAGCTGTTTTTT. The chain combines TRBV20-1 with TRBJ2-2; TRBD2 agrees at 12 bases. The germline CDR1 and CDR2 sequences are DFQATT and SNEGSKA (reference sequence). The CDR3 runs to 16 residues. Germline trimming cut 1 base from V and 5 bases from J; bases unmatched to any gene: 5.

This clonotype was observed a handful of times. CDR3: CSVNRHLTNTEAFF. CDR3 DNA sequence: TGCAGCGTTAATAGACACCTAACGAACACTGAAGCTTTCTTT. The V and J genes are TRBV29-1 and TRBJ1-1; no clear D gene. The V end lost 5 bases, the J end lost 1 base, and 14 bases lay between the germline ends. Per germline, CDR1 SQVTM and CDR2 ANQGSEA. The CDR3 is 14 amino acids.

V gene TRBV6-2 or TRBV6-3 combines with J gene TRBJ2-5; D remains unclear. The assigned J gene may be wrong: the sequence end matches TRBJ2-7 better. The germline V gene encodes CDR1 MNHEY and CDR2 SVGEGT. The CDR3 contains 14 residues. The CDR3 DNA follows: TGTGCCAGCAGGCGGCCGGCAGTCACCTACGAGCAGTACTTC. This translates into CASRRPAVTYEQYF.

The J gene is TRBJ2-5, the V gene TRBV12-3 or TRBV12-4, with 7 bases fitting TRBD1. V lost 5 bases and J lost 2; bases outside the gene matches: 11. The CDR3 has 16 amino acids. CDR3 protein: CASSPYVGTEQETQYF. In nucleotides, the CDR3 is TGTGCCAGCAGTCCCTACGTCGGGACAGAACAAGAGACCCAGTACTTC.

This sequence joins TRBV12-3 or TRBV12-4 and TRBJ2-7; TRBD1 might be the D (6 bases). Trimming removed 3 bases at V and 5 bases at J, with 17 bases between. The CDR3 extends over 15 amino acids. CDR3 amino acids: CASSFNTGSENEQYF. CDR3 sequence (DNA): TGTGCCAGCAGTTTTAATACAGGGTCGGAAAACGAGCAGTACTTC.

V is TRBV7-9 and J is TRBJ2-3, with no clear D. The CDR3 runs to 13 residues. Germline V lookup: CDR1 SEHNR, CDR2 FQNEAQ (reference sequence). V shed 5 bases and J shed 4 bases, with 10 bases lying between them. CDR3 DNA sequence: TGTGCCAGCAGCGCTGACGTGGCAGATACGCAGTATTTT. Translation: CASSADVADTQYF.

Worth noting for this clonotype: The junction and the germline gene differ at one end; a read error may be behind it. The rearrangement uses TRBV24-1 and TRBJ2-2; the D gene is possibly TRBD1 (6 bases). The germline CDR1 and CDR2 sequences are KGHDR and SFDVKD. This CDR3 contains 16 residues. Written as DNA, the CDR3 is TGTGACACCAGTGACATAACAGGGAAGAACACCGGGGAGCTGTTTTTT. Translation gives CDTSDITGKNTGELFF.

CDR3 protein: CASSLLIAGGESDTQYF. DNA for the CDR3: TGTGCCAGCAGTTTATTGATAGCGGGGGGGGAGTCAGATACGCAGTATTTT. This sequence joins TRBV27 and TRBJ2-3, with 11 bases aligning to TRBD2. V gave up 1 base and J gave up 4 bases; unmatched junction bases: 7. This CDR3 region has 17 residues. Germline-derived CDR1 and CDR2 are MNHEY and SMNVEV (reference sequence).

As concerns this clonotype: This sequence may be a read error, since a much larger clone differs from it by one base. CDR3 sequence reads: CASSYGTSVHEQYF. CDR3 DNA: TGTGCCAGCAGTTATGGGACTAGCGTTCACGAGCAGTACTTC. The chain is built from TRBV27 and TRBJ2-4, with 10 nucleotides matching TRBD2. Judging by the DNA end, TRBJ2-7 fits better; the J call may be wrong. Germline assignment: CDR1 MNHEY and CDR2 SMNVEV (reference sequence). This CDR3 is built from 14 residues.

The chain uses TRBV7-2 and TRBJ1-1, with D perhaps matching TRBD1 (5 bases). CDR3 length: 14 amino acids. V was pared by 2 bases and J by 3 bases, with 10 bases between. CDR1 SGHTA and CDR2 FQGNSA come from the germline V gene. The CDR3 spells CASSLQGGYTEAFF. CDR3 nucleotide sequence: TGTGCCAGCAGCTTACAGGGAGGGTACACTGAAGCTTTCTTT.

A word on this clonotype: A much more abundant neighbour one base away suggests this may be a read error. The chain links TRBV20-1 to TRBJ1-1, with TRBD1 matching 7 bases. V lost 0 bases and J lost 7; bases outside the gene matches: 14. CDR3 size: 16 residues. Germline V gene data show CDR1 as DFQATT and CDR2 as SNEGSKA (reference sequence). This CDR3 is CSARDLATGEAVEAFF. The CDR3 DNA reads TGCAGTGCTAGAGATCTTGCTACAGGGGAGGCGGTTGAAGCTTTCTTT.

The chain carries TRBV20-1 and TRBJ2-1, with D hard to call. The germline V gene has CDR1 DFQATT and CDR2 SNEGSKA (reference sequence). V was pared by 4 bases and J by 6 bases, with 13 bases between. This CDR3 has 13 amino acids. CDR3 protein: CSAKRPTFNEQFF. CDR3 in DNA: TGCAGTGCTAAAAGGCCCACTTTCAATGAGCAGTTCTTC.

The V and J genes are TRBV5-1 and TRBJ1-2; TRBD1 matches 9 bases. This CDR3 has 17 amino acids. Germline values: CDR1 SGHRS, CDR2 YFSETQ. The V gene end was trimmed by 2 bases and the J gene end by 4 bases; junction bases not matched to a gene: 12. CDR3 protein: CASSFSGRDRVVYGYTF. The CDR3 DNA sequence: TGCGCCAGCAGCTTCAGTGGGAGGGACAGGGTCGTCTATGGCTACACCTTC.

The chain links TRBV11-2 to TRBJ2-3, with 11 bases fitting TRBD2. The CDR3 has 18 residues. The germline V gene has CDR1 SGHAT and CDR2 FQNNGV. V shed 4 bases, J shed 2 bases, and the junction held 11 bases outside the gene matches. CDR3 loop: CASSSTRRLAGLTDTQYF. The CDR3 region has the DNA TGTGCCAGCAGCTCGACTCGGAGACTAGCGGGGCTCACAGATACGCAGTATTTT.

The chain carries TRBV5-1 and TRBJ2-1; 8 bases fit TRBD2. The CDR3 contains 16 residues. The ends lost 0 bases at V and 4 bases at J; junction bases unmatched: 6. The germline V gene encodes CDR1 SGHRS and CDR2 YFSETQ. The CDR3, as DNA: TGCGCCAGCAGCTTGGCGGAGAGCGGGGGTTACAATGAGCAGTTCTTC. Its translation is CASSLAESGGYNEQFF.

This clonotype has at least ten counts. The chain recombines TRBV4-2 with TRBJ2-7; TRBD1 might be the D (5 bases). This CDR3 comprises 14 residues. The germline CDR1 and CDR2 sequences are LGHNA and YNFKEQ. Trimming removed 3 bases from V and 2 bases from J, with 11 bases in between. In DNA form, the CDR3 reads TGTGCCAGCAGCCAGGAAGACAGACCCTACGAGCAGTACTTC. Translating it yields CASSQEDRPYEQYF.

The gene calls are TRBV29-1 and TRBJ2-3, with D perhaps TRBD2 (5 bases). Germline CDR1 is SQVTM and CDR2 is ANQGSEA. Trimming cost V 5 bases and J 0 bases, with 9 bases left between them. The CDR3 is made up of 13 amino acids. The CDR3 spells CSVREWSTDTQYF. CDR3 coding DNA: TGCAGCGTTAGGGAGTGGAGCACAGATACGCAGTATTTT.

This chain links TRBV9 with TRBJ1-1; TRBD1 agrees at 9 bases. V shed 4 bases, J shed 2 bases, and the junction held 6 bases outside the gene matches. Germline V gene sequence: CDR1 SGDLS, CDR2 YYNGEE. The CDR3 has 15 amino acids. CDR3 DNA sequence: TGTGCCAGCAGCAGCTGGACAGGGGTCAACACTGAAGCTTTCTTT. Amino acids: CASSSWTGVNTEAFF.

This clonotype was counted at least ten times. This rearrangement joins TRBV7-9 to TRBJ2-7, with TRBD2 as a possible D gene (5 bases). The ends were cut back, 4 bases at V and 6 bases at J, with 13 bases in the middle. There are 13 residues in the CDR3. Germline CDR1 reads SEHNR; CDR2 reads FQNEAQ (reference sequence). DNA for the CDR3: TGTGCCAGCAGCTCAGAACTAGAAATCGAGCAGTACTTC. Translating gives CASSSELEIEQYF.

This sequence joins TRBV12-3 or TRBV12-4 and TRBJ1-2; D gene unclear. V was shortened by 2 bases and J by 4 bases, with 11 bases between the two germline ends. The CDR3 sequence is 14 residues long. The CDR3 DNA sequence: TGTGCCAGCAGTTTAACCCTCGACCTCTATGGCTACACCTTC. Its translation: CASSLTLDLYGYTF.